Each of the 27 T cell receptor beta chains below was sequenced from the same sample in a study of T cells in Graves' hyperthyroidism and ophthalmopathy. RNA transcripts served as the template for amplifying TCR beta CDR3 regions. Initially, a first-round RT-PCR of the TCR CDR3 employed the HTBI primer set. TCRdb redid the calling of the multiplex PCR reads with MiXCR, one entry per CDR3 protein. The sample carries about 770,000 distinct CDR3 sequences, around 19% recorded once. Sequences were obtained from blood. The receptors derive from a woman aged 50 to 65 with Graves' hyperthyroidism that later progressed to Graves' ophthalmopathy.

This clonotype showed up just a few times. This chain joins TRBV5-1 and TRBJ1-2, with D unclear. Per germline, CDR1 SGHRS and CDR2 YFSETQ. The V gene lost 0 bases and the J gene lost 1 base, with 13 bases spanning the gap. The CDR3 spans 16 residues. The CDR3 DNA reads as TGCGCCAGCAGCTTGGCATTTTCGGAAGTTAACTATGGCTACACCTTC. Its translation: CASSLAFSEVNYGYTF.

The CDR3: CASSFSSTSGADTQYF. DNA for the CDR3: TGTGCCAGCAGTTTCAGCAGTACTAGCGGGGCAGATACGCAGTATTTT. This rearrangement joins TRBV7-9 to TRBJ2-3; the match to TRBD2 covers 10 bases. Per the germline V gene, CDR1 is SEHNR and CDR2 is FQNEAQ (reference sequence). J gave up 4 bases and V 6 bases, and 10 bases lay outside the gene matches. CDR3 length: 16 amino acids.

Notes on this clonotype: Just one base apart from a much larger clone, this may be a read error. The genes are TRBV6-1 and TRBJ2-5; 7 nucleotides agree with TRBD2. The length of the CDR3 is 14 residues. Germline V gives CDR1 MNHNS, CDR2 SASEGT. In DNA form, the CDR3 reads TGTGCCAGCAGTGCGGGACTACCTCAAGAGGCCCAGTACTTC. Its protein product is CASSAGLPQEAQYF.

This clonotype was observed many times. V is TRBV7-6 and J is TRBJ2-2; a possible D gene is TRBD1 (5 bases). From germline, CDR1 is SGHVS and CDR2 FNYEAQ. V was clipped by 5 bases and J by 2 bases, with 9 bases between them. The CDR3 loop spans 14 amino acids. The DNA for the CDR3 is TGTGCCAGCAGCCCAGGGATAAACACCGGGGAGCTGTTTTTT. As protein: CASSPGINTGELFF.

V is TRBV10-2 and J is TRBJ2-1, with 7 bases fitting TRBD2. The CDR3 consists of 13 residues. Germline CDR1 and CDR2: WSHSY and SAAADI. V lost 9 bases and J lost 2; bases outside the gene matches: 4. CDR3 in DNA: TGCGCCAGTTTAGCGGGTACCTACAATGAGCAGTTCTTC. Its protein is CASLAGTYNEQFF.

The genes are TRBV7-3 and TRBJ1-3; perhaps TRBD1 as D (6 bases). V was pared by 0 bases and J by 2 bases, with 8 bases between. In germline, CDR1 is SGHTA, CDR2 FQGTGA. The CDR3 has 15 residues. Written as DNA, the CDR3 is TGTGCCAGCAGCTTAACCGGGACAACTGGAAACACCATATATTTT. The encoded protein is CASSLTGTTGNTIYF.

The V call is TRBV12-3 or TRBV12-4, the J call TRBJ2-3; 11 positions match TRBD2. This CDR3 contains 17 residues. The ends lost 2 bases at V and 5 bases at J; junction bases unmatched: 9. The CDR3 region has the DNA TGTGCCAGCAGTTTATGGGCTAGCGGGGGGAAAGGAGATACGCAGTATTTT. This translates into CASSLWASGGKGDTQYF.

The genes are TRBV5-4 and TRBJ1-5, with a tentative D call TRBD1 (6 bases). This CDR3 has 15 amino acids. V shed 0 bases and J shed 3 bases, with 10 bases lying between them. The germline V gene encodes CDR1 SGHNT and CDR2 YYREEE (reference sequence). The CDR3 region has the DNA TGTGCCAGCAGCTTGGCACCAGGGGCCAATCAGCCCCAGCATTTT. Its translation: CASSLAPGANQPQHF. The full variable domain, with the rest looked up from reference TRBV5-4 and TRBJ1-5, is ETGVTQSPTHLIKTRGQQVTLRCSSQSGHNTVSWYQQALGQGPQFIFQYYREEENGRGNFPPRFSGLQFPNYSSELNVNALELDDSALYLCASSLAPGANQPQHFGDGTRLSIL.

The sample holds many counts of this clonotype. The chain employs TRBV11-2 and TRBJ2-1; D uncertain. V lost 7 bases to trimming and J lost 0 bases, with 16 bases between them. Germline CDR1 reads SGHAT; CDR2 reads FQNNGV. This CDR3 has 16 amino acids. The CDR3, as DNA: TGTGCCAGCAACCCTGACGCGGAGAGCTCCTACAATGAGCAGTTCTTC. Residues: CASNPDAESSYNEQFF.

Ten or more counts support this clonotype. The V and J genes are TRBV6-1 and TRBJ1-2; the D gene is possibly TRBD1 (5 bases). The CDR3 totals 14 residues. Germline CDR1 and CDR2: MNHNS and SASEGT. Trimming took off 7 bases at V and 6 bases at J, with 18 bases between the two ends. The CDR3 DNA reads as TGTGCCAGCAACCGGGACGGCAGGAACCATGGCTACACCTTC. It yields the protein CASNRDGRNHGYTF.

This chain joins TRBV3-1 and TRBJ2-7; 10 nucleotides line up with TRBD1. The CDR3 has 14 amino acids. From germline, CDR1 is LGHDT and CDR2 YNNKEL (reference sequence). Unmatched junction bases numbered 8, after V lost 6 bases and J lost 6 bases. The CDR3 DNA follows: TGTGCCAGCAGTTACGGGACAGGGGCACGCGAGCAGTACTTC. Translated: CASSYGTGAREQYF.

The chain couples TRBV6-5 to TRBJ1-4, with unresolved D. The germline CDR1 and CDR2 sequences are MNHEY and SVGAGI. V was pared by 0 bases and J by 5 bases, with 13 bases between. This CDR3 is built from 16 residues. This CDR3 is CASSYSAGPNNEKLFF. CDR3 DNA: TGTGCCAGCAGTTACTCGGCAGGACCAAACAATGAAAAACTGTTTTTT.

The rearrangement joins TRBV7-9 to TRBJ1-2; D is possibly TRBD1 (6 bases). Germline V gives CDR1 SEHNR, CDR2 FQNEAQ (reference sequence). The V gene lost 2 bases and the J gene lost 2 bases, with 21 bases spanning the gap. The CDR3 has 18 residues. The CDR3 region is CASSLPTNWGHGNYGYTF. CDR3 nucleotides: TGTGCCAGCAGCTTACCTACCAACTGGGGACACGGAAACTATGGCTACACCTTC.

Many counts were recorded for this clonotype. The chain combines TRBV2 with TRBJ1-2, with D possibly matching TRBD1 (5 bases). From germline, CDR1 is SNHLY and CDR2 FYNNEI. This CDR3 region has 16 residues. Between the trimmed V and J ends, which lost 4 bases and 4 bases, there was a span of 19 bases. CDR3 DNA: TGTGCCAGCAGTGTCTCGGCAGGGAATCTCGCCTATGGCTACACCTTC. Protein sequence: CASSVSAGNLAYGYTF.

The sample holds many counts of this clonotype. The chain links TRBV12-3 or TRBV12-4 to TRBJ2-1; D remains unclear. Between the trimmed V and J ends, which lost 6 bases and 0 bases, there was a span of 12 bases. This CDR3 region has 15 residues. The CDR3 region is CASRNTQSSYNEQFF. In DNA form, the CDR3 reads TGTGCCAGCAGGAACACCCAGAGCTCCTACAATGAGCAGTTCTTC.

This clonotype came up a few times. The chain carries TRBV6-1 and TRBJ2-3, with 11 bases fitting TRBD1. The CDR3 length is 17 residues. The J segment lost 4 bases and the V segment lost 5 bases, leaving 11 bases of the junction unmatched. CDR1 is MNHNS and CDR2 is SASEGT in the germline V gene. The DNA for the CDR3 is TGTGCCAGCAGTTATGGGACAGGGGGACTGGGAGCAGATACGCAGTATTTT. As protein: CASSYGTGGLGADTQYF.

This clonotype showed up just a few times. The CDR3 spells CASSLEVLNTEAFF. CDR3 in DNA: TGTGCCAGCAGTTTGGAGGTTTTGAACACTGAAGCTTTCTTT. This sequence joins TRBV12-3 or TRBV12-4 and TRBJ1-1; the D is unclear. The CDR3 length is 14 residues. The V end lost 3 bases, the J end lost 0 bases, and 8 bases lay between the germline ends.

In this sample, this clonotype turned up many times. The chain recombines TRBV5-1 with TRBJ1-2; maybe TRBD1 (6 bases). Trimming took off 5 bases at V and 0 bases at J, with 14 bases between the two ends. Germline CDR1 SGHRS, CDR2 YFSETQ. This CDR3 spans 15 amino acids. The CDR3 reads CASRIWTETNYGYTF. CDR3 DNA sequence: TGCGCCAGCAGAATTTGGACAGAGACTAACTATGGCTACACCTTC.

This clonotype was observed at least ten times. J is TRBJ1-1 and V is TRBV30; D possibly corresponds to TRBD1 (6 bases). V lost 1 base and J 1 base, leaving 10 bases between the germline ends. Germline V gene sequence: CDR1 GTSNPN, CDR2 SVGIG (reference sequence). The CDR3 spans 14 residues. The CDR3 region is CAWSAPTGNTEAFF. CDR3 in DNA: TGTGCCTGGAGTGCCCCGACAGGGAACACTGAAGCTTTCTTT.

V is TRBV4-1 and J is TRBJ1-2; TRBD1 matches at 7 bases. Losses at the gene ends were 3 bases for V and 6 bases for J; bases not matched to a gene: 7. Germline CDR1 reads MGHRA; CDR2 reads YSYEKL. The length of the CDR3 is 14 residues. CDR3 amino acids: CASSHVTGLDGYTF. CDR3 DNA: TGCGCCAGCAGCCATGTGACAGGGCTGGATGGCTACACCTTC.

This clonotype turned up a few times. The rearrangement uses TRBV18 and TRBJ2-1; the match to TRBD2 covers 12 bases. Per germline, CDR1 KGHSH and CDR2 LQKENI. This CDR3 has 16 amino acids. Trimming removed 1 base from V and 5 bases from J; junction bases left unmatched: 3. In DNA, the CDR3 is TGTGCCAGCTCACCACGGACTAGCGGGACAGACAATGAGCAGTTCTTC. Amino acid sequence: CASSPRTSGTDNEQFF.

This sequence joins TRBV15 and TRBJ2-7; TRBD1 is a possible D gene (6 bases). The V end was cut by 0 bases, the J end by 2 bases, with 11 bases between. This CDR3 has 15 amino acids. Germline CDR1 is LNHNV and CDR2 is YYDKDF (reference sequence). Here the CDR3 DNA reads TGTGCCACCAGCAGAGATTTTGGGGGCCCCTACGAGCAGTACTTC. Translated: CATSRDFGGPYEQYF.

This clonotype was observed a few times. The CDR3 nucleotides read TGTGCCAGCAGCTTTCTTACAGGGTCCGAGCAGTACTTC. Amino acids: CASSFLTGSEQYF. This chain links TRBV11-3 with TRBJ2-7, with D perhaps TRBD1 (6 bases). V was trimmed by 3 bases and J by 6 bases, leaving 12 bases between them. Germline lookup yields CDR1 SGHNT and CDR2 YENEEA. CDR3 size: 13 residues.

The chain combines TRBV13 with TRBJ2-7; 7 bases map to TRBD1. The CDR3 has 14 residues. Germline V gene lookup returns CDR1 PRHDT and CDR2 FYEKMQ (reference sequence). The ends lost 6 bases at V and 0 bases at J; junction bases unmatched: 5. CDR3 sequence (DNA): TGTGCCAGCAGACTCAGGGGGAGCTCCTACGAGCAGTACTTC. This gives the protein CASRLRGSSYEQYF.

This clonotype was seen many times. The chain couples TRBV5-1 to TRBJ1-4, with 10 nucleotides matching TRBD1. The CDR3 has 15 amino acids. CDR1 SGHRS and CDR2 YFSETQ come from the germline V gene. J gave up 8 bases and V 4 bases, and 8 bases lay outside the gene matches. The CDR3 bases are TGCGCCAGCAGCGCAAGGACAGGGGGTGGCGAAAAACTGTTTTTT. Translation: CASSARTGGGEKLFF.

The sample holds many counts of this clonotype. In DNA, the CDR3 is TGTGCCAGCAGCGTAGACGGAACAGGGCTAGAGACCCAGTACTTC. This codes for CASSVDGTGLETQYF. The V gene is TRBV9, the J gene TRBJ2-5; D is perhaps TRBD1 (6 bases). The CDR3 loop spans 15 amino acids. Germline V gene data show CDR1 as SGDLS and CDR2 as YYNGEE. Between the trimmed V and J ends, which lost 0 bases and 4 bases, there was a span of 13 bases.

This clonotype was observed at least ten times. The J gene is TRBJ2-3, the V gene TRBV11-2; TRBD2 matches at 9 bases. The CDR3 covers 16 residues. After removal of 5 bases from V and 4 bases from J, the junction contained 10 bases not matched to a gene. Germline V CDR1 and CDR2: SGHAT, FQNNGV. The CDR3, as DNA: TGTGCCAGCAGCCAAGTCGGCGGGGGGGCCCCAGATACGCAGTATTTT. Translated: CASSQVGGGAPDTQYF.